These 20 T cell receptor beta chains were sequenced from one sample in a study of T-cell memory formation after mild COVID-19. TCRdb re-called the 5' RACE reads through MiXCR, storing one row per CDR3 protein. Among around 200,000 distinct CDR3 sequences listed, over 7.5% were seen once. Specimen: PBMCs or a T cell subset sorted from them (not recorded which). These receptor sequences come from a young man who had mild COVID-19 (a few samples of this study predate the infection). Cell type and time point are not known.

This chain uses TRBV18 with TRBJ1-4, with D uncertain. The V end lost 8 bases, the J end lost 8 bases, and 15 bases lay between the germline ends. The germline gives CDR1 KGHSH, CDR2 LQKENI. The CDR3 runs to 13 residues. CDR3 in amino acids: CASTRGRGEKLFF. CDR3 DNA: TGTGCCAGCACTCGCGGGCGTGGGGAAAAACTGTTTTTT.

This clonotype occurred many times. The chain couples TRBV20-1 to TRBJ2-2; 11 bases align to TRBD1. The CDR3 extends over 15 amino acids. Germline assignment: CDR1 DFQATT and CDR2 SNEGSKA (reference sequence). The trim removed 6 bases at V and 4 bases at J, leaving 7 bases unmatched. The CDR3 sequence: CSAPDRGRGTGELFF. CDR3 DNA sequence: TGCAGTGCCCCGGACAGGGGGCGAGGCACCGGGGAGCTGTTTTTT.

V usage is TRBV12-3 or TRBV12-4 and J usage is TRBJ2-7, with 9 nucleotides matching TRBD1. The CDR3 is 14 amino acids. V lost 6 bases, J lost 4 bases, and 7 bases stayed unmatched. CDR3 nucleotides: TGTGCCAGCAGCCGGACAGGGGTTAATTACGAGCAGTACTTC. Translation gives CASSRTGVNYEQYF.

In its sample, this clonotype was seen many times. The chain recombines TRBV20-1 with TRBJ1-2; 8 positions match TRBD1. The CDR3 is made up of 13 amino acids. Germline trimming cut 7 bases from V and 6 bases from J; bases unmatched to any gene: 10. The germline V gene has CDR1 DFQATT and CDR2 SNEGSKA (reference sequence). CDR3 DNA: TGCAGTGTCGGCCTCCAGGGGGCTAATGGCTACACCTTC. It translates to CSVGLQGANGYTF.

This chain uses TRBV6-2 or TRBV6-3 with TRBJ1-5; no definite D call. V gave up 6 bases and J gave up 3 bases, with 15 bases separating them. Germline V gives CDR1 MNHEY, CDR2 SVGEGT. The CDR3 totals 15 residues. The CDR3 DNA is TGTGCCAGCAGCCCCAGACGTTCGGACAATCAGCCCCAGCATTTT. It encodes CASSPRRSDNQPQHF.

Many counts were recorded for this clonotype. V gene TRBV5-1 combines with J gene TRBJ2-1, with 7 bases that match TRBD1. This CDR3 has 14 amino acids. Germline V CDR1 and CDR2: SGHRS, YFSETQ. The ends lost 4 bases at V and 9 bases at J; junction bases unmatched: 10. CDR3 bases: TGCGCCAGCAGCCAAAGACAGGGTTTAAGTGAGCAGTTCTTC. Protein product: CASSQRQGLSEQFF.

There are a few counts of this clonotype. This chain joins TRBV7-2 and TRBJ2-2, with a weak D call TRBD2 (6 bases). The CDR3 is made up of 15 amino acids. Between the trimmed V and J ends, which lost 5 bases and 2 bases, there was a span of 12 bases. Germline CDR1 reads SGHTA; CDR2 reads FQGNSA. The chain's CDR3 is CASSPRRGNTGELFF. CDR3 in DNA: TGTGCCAGCAGCCCTAGGAGGGGAAACACCGGGGAGCTGTTTTTT.

The chain employs TRBV4-2 and TRBJ1-1, with TRBD1 matching 7 bases. The CDR3 contains 16 residues. V dropped 1 base and J dropped 3; count of bases not matched to a gene: 8. Germline V gene lookup returns CDR1 LGHNA and CDR2 YNFKEQ. The CDR3 protein is CASSQGAQGGYTEAFF. The CDR3 coding sequence is TGTGCCAGCAGCCAAGGAGCCCAGGGGGGCTACACTGAAGCTTTCTTT.

The chain joins TRBV6-5 to TRBJ2-7; 7 bases agree with TRBD1. J was trimmed by 9 bases and V by 5 bases; bases with no gene match: 16. In germline, CDR1 is MNHEY, CDR2 SVGAGI. The length of the CDR3 is 15 residues. This CDR3 reads CASSQRQGALSGQYF. The CDR3 coding sequence is TGTGCCAGCAGTCAAAGACAGGGTGCTCTATCGGGGCAGTACTTC.

This clonotype was seen repeatedly, ten times or more. This chain links TRBV7-9 with TRBJ2-3, with 9 bases identical to TRBD2. The germline V gene has CDR1 SEHNR and CDR2 FQNEAQ (reference sequence). The V gene end was trimmed by 5 bases and the J gene end by 0 bases; junction bases not matched to a gene: 3. CDR3 length equals 15 residues. DNA of the CDR3: TGTGCCAGCAGCCGACTAGCGGAAAGCACAGATACGCAGTATTTT. As protein: CASSRLAESTDTQYF.

This clonotype occurred a few times. This chain links TRBV20-1 with TRBJ2-5; 8 bases align to TRBD2. This CDR3 has 16 amino acids. Per germline, CDR1 DFQATT and CDR2 SNEGSKA (reference sequence). V dropped 1 base and J dropped 5; count of bases not matched to a gene: 12. The CDR3 nucleotides read TGCAGTGCTAGAGGTTTAGTAGCGGGGTCGCGGGAGACCCAGTACTTC. Its protein product is CSARGLVAGSRETQYF.

The chain recombines TRBV21-1 with TRBJ2-3; the DNA was not used to check the table's D call, TRBD1. TRBV21-1 is flagged as a pseudogene. The CDR3 has 17 amino acids. The CDR3 is CASSVHRATLSTDTQYF. For the CDR3, the DNA is TGTGCCAGCAGCGTCCACAGGGCTACCCTTAGCACAGATACGCAGTATTTT.

The genes are TRBV18 and TRBJ2-7; D gene unclear. Germline V gene data show CDR1 as KGHSH and CDR2 as LQKENI. This CDR3 comprises 11 residues. V lost 5 bases and J lost 6, with 8 bases in between. CDR3 nucleotides: TGTGCCAGCTCATCTTCTCTCGAGCAGTACTTC. This sequence encodes CASSSSLEQYF.

The chain carries TRBV15 and TRBJ2-2; weak D call: TRBD2 (7 bases). CDR1 and CDR2 from the germline V gene are LNHNV and YYDKDF (reference sequence). CDR3 length: 15 amino acids. Trimming pared 7 bases from V and 0 bases from J, leaving 12 bases between. The CDR3 DNA reads as TGTGCCACCACGAGGGGGGGAACGAACACCGGGGAGCTGTTTTTT. The encoded protein is CATTRGGTNTGELFF.

The chain links TRBV5-1 to TRBJ1-6, with TRBD1 as a possible D gene (5 bases). The CDR3 totals 17 residues. Germline V CDR1 and CDR2: SGHRS, YFSETQ. V shed 1 base and J shed 6 bases, with 17 bases lying between them. The CDR3 sequence: CASSLNQGRGSNSPLHF. The CDR3 nucleotides read TGCGCCAGCAGCTTGAATCAGGGACGAGGGTCTAATTCACCCCTCCACTTT. Full variable domain (rest looked up from reference TRBV5-1 and TRBJ1-6): KAGVTQTPRYLIKTRGQQVTLSCSPISGHRSVSWYQQTPGQGLQFLFEYFSETQRNKGNFPGRFSGRQFSNSRSEMNVSTLELGDSALYLCASSLNQGRGSNSPLHFGNGTRLTVT.

V gene TRBV7-9 combines with J gene TRBJ2-7; 8 nucleotides align to TRBD1. With V trimmed by 5 bases and J by 2 bases, 8 bases remained unmatched. Germline V gene data show CDR1 as SEHNR and CDR2 as FQNEAQ (reference sequence). This CDR3 has 15 amino acids. CDR3 coding DNA: TGTGCCAGCAGCGGCGGAGAGGACAGGGCCTACGAGCAGTACTTC. Its translation is CASSGGEDRAYEQYF.

The chain links TRBV6-6 to TRBJ2-7; unclear D gene. Germline V CDR1 and CDR2: MNHNY, SVGAGI (reference sequence). The CDR3 extends over 12 amino acids. V was pared by 8 bases and J by 6 bases, with 14 bases between. The CDR3 DNA sequence: TGTGCCAGCTCCGCCGGACCGATCGAGCAGTACTTC. Its protein is CASSAGPIEQYF.

This clonotype was counted a few times. This chain connects TRBV20-1 to TRBJ2-7; D remains ambiguous. The CDR3 covers 14 residues. Trimming left V 5 bases short and J 4 bases short, with 18 bases between. Germline CDR1 and CDR2: DFQATT and SNEGSKA (reference sequence). CDR3 coding DNA: TGCAGTGCTGTGAGTCACCTTAACCCTTACGAGCAGTACGTC. Residues: CSAVSHLNPYEQYV.

The chain employs TRBV20-1 and TRBJ2-5; 7 bases line up with TRBD2. The CDR3 sequence is 13 residues long. The germline V gene has CDR1 DFQATT and CDR2 SNEGSKA (reference sequence). Unmatched junction bases numbered 9, after V lost 6 bases and J lost 5 bases. CDR3 residues: CSAAGGIAETQYF. The CDR3 coding sequence is TGCAGTGCGGCCGGGGGGATAGCGGAGACCCAGTACTTC.

This clonotype was found a few times. The V gene is TRBV18, the J gene TRBJ2-7, with TRBD2 as a possible D gene (5 bases). From germline, CDR1 is KGHSH and CDR2 LQKENI. V was shortened by 2 bases and J by 7 bases, with 6 bases between the two germline ends. CDR3 length: 11 amino acids. The CDR3 sequence is CASSPWREQYF. The CDR3 DNA reads as TGTGCCAGCTCACCATGGAGGGAGCAGTACTTC.